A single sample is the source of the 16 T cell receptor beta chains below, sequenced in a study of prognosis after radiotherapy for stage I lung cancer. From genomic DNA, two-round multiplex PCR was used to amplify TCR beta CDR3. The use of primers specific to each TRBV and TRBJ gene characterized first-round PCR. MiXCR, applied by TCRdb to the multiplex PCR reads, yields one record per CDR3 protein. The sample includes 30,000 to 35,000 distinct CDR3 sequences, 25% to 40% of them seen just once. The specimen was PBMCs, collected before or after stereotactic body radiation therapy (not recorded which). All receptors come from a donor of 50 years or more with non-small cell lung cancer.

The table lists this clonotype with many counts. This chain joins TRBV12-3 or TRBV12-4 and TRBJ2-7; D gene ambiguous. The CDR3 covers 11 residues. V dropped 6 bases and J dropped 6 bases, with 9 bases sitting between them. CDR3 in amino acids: CASSGNSEQYF. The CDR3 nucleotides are TGTGCCAGCAGCGGTAATTCCGAGCAGTACTTC.

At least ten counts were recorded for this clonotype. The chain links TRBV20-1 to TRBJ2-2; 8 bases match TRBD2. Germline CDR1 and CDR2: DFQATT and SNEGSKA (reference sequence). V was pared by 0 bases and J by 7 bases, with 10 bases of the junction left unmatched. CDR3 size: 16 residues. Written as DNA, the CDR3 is TGCAGTGCTAGAGATCTAAGAGCGGGAGTTGGCGGGGAGCTGTTTTTT. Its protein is CSARDLRAGVGGELFF.

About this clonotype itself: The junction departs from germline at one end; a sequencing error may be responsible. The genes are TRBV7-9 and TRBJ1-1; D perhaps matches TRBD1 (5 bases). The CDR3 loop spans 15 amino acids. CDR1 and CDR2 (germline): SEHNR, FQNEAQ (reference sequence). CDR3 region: CASSDGGWGNNEAFF. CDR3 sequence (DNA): TGTGCCAGCAGCGATGGAGGGTGGGGGAACAATGAAGCTTTCTTT. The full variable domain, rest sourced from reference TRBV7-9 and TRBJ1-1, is DTGVSQNPRHKITKRGQNVTFRCDPISEHNRLYWYRQTLGQGPEFLTYFQNEAQLEKSRLLSDRFSAERPKGSFSTLEIQRTEQGDSAMYLCASSDGGWGNNEAFFGQGTRLTVV.

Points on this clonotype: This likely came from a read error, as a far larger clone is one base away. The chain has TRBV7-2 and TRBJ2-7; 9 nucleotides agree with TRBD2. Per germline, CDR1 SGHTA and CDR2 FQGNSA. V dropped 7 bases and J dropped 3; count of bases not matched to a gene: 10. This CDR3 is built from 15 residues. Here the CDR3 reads CASIPGGGGSYEQYF. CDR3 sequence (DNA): TGTGCCAGCATCCCTGGCGGGGGGGGAAGCTACGAGCAGTACTTC.

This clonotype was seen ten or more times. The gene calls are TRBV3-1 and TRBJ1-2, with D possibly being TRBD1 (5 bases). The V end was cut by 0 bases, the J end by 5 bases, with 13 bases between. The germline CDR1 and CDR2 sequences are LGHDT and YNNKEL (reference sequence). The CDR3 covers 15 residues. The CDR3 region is CASSQERGLLYGYTF. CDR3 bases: TGTGCCAGCAGCCAAGAACGGGGACTGCTTTATGGCTACACCTTC. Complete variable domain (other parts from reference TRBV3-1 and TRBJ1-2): DTAVSQTPKYLVTQMGNDKSIKCEQNLGHDTMYWYKQDSKKFLKIMFSYNNKELIINETVPNRFSPKSPDKAHLNLHINSLELGDSAVYFCASSQERGLLYGYTFGSGTRLTVV.

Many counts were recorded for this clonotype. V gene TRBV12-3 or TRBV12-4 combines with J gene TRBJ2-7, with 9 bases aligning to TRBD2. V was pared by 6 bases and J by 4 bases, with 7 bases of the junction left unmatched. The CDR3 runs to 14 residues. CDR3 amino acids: CASSRTAGGYEQYF. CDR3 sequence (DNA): TGTGCCAGCAGCCGGACAGCGGGGGGATACGAGCAGTACTTC.

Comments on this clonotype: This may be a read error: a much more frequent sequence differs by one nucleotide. Here the CDR3 reads CSVWLNSYDQYF. In nucleotides, the CDR3 is TGCAGCGTTTGGCTAAACTCCTACGATCAGTACTTC. The chain joins TRBV29-1 to TRBJ2-7; D uncertain. Germline CDR1 is SQVTM and CDR2 is ANQGSEA. This CDR3 comprises 12 residues.

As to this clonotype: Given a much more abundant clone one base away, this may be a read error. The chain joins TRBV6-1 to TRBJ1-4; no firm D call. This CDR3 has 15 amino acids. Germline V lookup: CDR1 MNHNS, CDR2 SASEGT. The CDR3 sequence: CVSSPTGVPNEKLFF. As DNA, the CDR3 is TGTGTCAGCAGTCCGACCGGAGTCCCTAATGAAAAACTGTTTTTT.

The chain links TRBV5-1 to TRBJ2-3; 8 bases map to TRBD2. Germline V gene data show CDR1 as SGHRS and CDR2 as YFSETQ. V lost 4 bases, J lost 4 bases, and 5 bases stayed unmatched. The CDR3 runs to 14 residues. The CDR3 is CASSPGLAADTQYF. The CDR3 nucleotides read TGCGCCAGCAGCCCAGGACTAGCAGCAGATACGCAGTATTTT.

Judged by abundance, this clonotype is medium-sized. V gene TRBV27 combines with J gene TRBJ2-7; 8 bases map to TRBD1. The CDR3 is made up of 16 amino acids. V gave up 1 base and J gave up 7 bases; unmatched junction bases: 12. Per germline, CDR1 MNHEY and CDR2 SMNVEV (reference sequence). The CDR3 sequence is CASSLFRDRPLDEQYF. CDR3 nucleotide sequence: TGTGCCAGCAGTTTATTCCGGGACAGGCCCTTGGATGAGCAGTACTTC.

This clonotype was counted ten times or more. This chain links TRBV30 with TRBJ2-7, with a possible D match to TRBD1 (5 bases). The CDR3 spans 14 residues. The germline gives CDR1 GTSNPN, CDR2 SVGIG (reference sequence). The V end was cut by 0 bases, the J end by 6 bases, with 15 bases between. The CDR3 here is CAWSVLVKGPEQYF. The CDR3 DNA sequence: TGTGCCTGGAGTGTATTGGTCAAGGGGCCCGAGCAGTACTTC.

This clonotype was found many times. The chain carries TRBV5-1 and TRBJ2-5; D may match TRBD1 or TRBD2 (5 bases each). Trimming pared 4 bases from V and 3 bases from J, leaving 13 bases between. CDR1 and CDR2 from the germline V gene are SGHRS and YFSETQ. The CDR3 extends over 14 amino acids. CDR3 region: CASSPGRVEETQYF. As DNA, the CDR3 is TGCGCCAGCAGCCCGGGACGCGTGGAAGAGACCCAGTACTTC.

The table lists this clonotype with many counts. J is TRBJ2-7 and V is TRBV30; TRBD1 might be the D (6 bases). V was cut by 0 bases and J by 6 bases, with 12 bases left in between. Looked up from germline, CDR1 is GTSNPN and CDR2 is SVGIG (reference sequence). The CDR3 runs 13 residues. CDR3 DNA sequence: TGTGCCTGGAGTGTTACCCCCAGGGGCGAGCAGTACTTC. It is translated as CAWSVTPRGEQYF.

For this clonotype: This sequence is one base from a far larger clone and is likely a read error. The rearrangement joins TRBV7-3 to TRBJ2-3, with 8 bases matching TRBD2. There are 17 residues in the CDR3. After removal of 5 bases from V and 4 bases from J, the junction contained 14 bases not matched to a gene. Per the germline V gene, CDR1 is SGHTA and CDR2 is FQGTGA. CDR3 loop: CASSTLGGAGVADTQYF. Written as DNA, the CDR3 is TGTGCCAGCAGCACCCTTGGTGGAGCGGGAGTGGCAGATACGCAGTATTTT.

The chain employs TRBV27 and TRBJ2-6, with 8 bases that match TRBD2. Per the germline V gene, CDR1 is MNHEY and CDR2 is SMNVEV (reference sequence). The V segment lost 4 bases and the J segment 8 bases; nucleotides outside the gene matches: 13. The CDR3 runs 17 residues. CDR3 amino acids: CASSSGGSPPGSNVLTF. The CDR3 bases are TGTGCCAGCAGTTCGGGAGGGTCCCCCCCCGGGTCCAACGTCCTGACTTTC.

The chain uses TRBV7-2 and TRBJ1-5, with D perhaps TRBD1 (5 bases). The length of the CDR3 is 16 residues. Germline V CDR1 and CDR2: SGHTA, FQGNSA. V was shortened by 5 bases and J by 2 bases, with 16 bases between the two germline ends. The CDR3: CASSRQQGGGNQPQHF. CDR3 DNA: TGTGCCAGCAGCCGCCAGCAGGGAGGGGGCAATCAGCCCCAGCATTTT.